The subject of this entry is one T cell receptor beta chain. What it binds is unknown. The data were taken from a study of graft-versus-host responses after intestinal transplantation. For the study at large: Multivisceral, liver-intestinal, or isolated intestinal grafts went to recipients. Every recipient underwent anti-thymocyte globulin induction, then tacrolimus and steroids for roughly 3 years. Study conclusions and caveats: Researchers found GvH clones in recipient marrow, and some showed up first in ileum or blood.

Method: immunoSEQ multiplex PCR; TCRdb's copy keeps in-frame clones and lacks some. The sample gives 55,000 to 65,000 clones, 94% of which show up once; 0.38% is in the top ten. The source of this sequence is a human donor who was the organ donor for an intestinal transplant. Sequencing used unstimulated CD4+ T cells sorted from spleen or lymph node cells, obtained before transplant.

This CDR3 reads CASSLMGQGGNEKLFF. DNA for the CDR3: TGCGCCAGCAGCTTGATGGGACAGGGAGGGAATGAAAAACTGTTTTTT. The V and J genes are TRBV5-1 and TRBJ1-4; 9 bases agree with TRBD1. The CDR3 covers 16 residues. Germline values: CDR1 SGHRS, CDR2 YFSETQ. The ends lost 1 base at V and 5 bases at J; junction bases unmatched: 6.